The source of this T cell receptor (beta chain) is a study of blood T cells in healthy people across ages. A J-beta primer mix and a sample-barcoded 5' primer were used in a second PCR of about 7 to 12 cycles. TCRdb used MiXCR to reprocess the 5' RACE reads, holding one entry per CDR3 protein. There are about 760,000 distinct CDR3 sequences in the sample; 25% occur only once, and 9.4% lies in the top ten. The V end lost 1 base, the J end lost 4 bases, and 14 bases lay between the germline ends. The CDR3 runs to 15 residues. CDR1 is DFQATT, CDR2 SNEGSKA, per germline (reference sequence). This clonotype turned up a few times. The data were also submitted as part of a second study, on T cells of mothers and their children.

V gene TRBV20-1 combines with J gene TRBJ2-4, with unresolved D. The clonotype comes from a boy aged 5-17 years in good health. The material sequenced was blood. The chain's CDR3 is CSARALEQSKNIQYF. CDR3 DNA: TGCAGTGCTAGAGCCCTGGAACAGTCGAAAAACATTCAGTACTTC.